Presented here are 7 T cell receptor beta chains from one specimen sequenced in a study of CD8 T cells in ankylosing spondylitis (dated by TCRdb to 2016 to 2017). Library preparation used 5' RACE. The instrument given in TCRdb is Illumina HiSeq 2500. TCRdb reworked the public reads: Q25 trimming with fastp, MiXCR clone assembly, productive beta chains retained. Rows with a matching CDR3 protein are joined into one entry that keeps the most common DNA and genes. A total of 250,000 or so distinct CDR3 sequences appear in this sample, approximately 20% of them only once. About a third of the sample is taken by the ten largest. Sequenced sample: blood, either unsorted or a sorted T cell fraction (not recorded which). These receptors were obtained from a male donor with ankylosing spondylitis or in good health (not recorded which).

CDR3 protein: CASSYSRDSSLLYTGELFF. In nucleotides, the CDR3 is TGTGCCAGCAGTTACTCCCGGGACAGTAGTTTATTGTACACCGGGGAGCTGTTTTTT. V and J are TRBV6-2 or TRBV6-3 and TRBJ2-2; TRBD1 matches 7 bases. V gave up 0 bases and J gave up 3 bases; unmatched junction bases: 13. The CDR3 totals 19 residues. CDR1 and CDR2 (germline): MNHEY, SVGEGT.

The J gene is TRBJ2-1, the V gene TRBV5-6; D is tentatively TRBD1 or TRBD2 (5 bases each). This CDR3 comprises 13 residues. Looked up from germline, CDR1 is SGHDT and CDR2 is YYEEEE. V was cut by 3 bases and J by 7 bases, with 11 bases left in between. CDR3 DNA: TGTGCCAGCAGCTCCGGGACCCCGAATGAGCAGTTCTTC. Protein product: CASSSGTPNEQFF. Using reference TRBV5-6 and TRBJ2-1 for the parts outside the CDR3, the full variable domain is DAGVTQSPTHLIKTRGQQVTLRCSPKSGHDTVSWYQQALGQGPQFIFQYYEEEERQRGNFPDRFSGHQFPNYSSELNVNALLLGDSALYLCASSSGTPNEQFFGPGTRLTVL.

This chain joins TRBV24-1 and TRBJ2-2, with no clear D. CDR3 length equals 12 residues. The germline V gene has CDR1 KGHDR and CDR2 SFDVKD. Between the trimmed V and J ends, which lost 7 bases and 4 bases, there was a span of 6 bases. CDR3 coding DNA: TGTGCCACCAGGGGTCCCACCGGGGAGCTGTTTTTT. This sequence encodes CATRGPTGELFF.

This chain connects TRBV11-2 to TRBJ2-1; D is undetermined. Germline values: CDR1 SGHAT, CDR2 FQNNGV. CDR3 size: 15 residues. V gave up 7 bases and J gave up 0 bases, with 13 bases separating them. CDR3 coding DNA: TGTGCCAGCATAGACTTGGTGAGCTCCTACAATGAGCAGTTCTTC. The encoded protein is CASIDLVSSYNEQFF. Together with reference TRBV11-2 and TRBJ2-1, the CDR3 gives the full variable domain: EAGVAQSPRYKIIEKRQSVAFWCNPISGHATLYWYQQILGQGPKLLIQFQNNGVVDDSQLPKDRFSAERLKGVDSTLKIQPAKLEDSAVYLCASIDLVSSYNEQFFGPGTRLTVL.

This clonotype was seen at least ten times. The V call is TRBV29-1, the J call TRBJ2-5, with 8 bases aligning to TRBD1. Per the germline V gene, CDR1 is SQVTM and CDR2 is ANQGSEA. Trimming took 4 bases from V and 3 from J; bases not matched to a gene: 7. This CDR3 is built from 14 residues. The CDR3 loop is CSVGGTGPEETQYF. The CDR3 DNA follows: TGCAGCGTTGGAGGGACAGGCCCCGAAGAGACCCAGTACTTC.

The rearrangement uses TRBV2 and TRBJ1-5; TRBD1 matches 8 bases. Germline CDR1 and CDR2: SNHLY and FYNNEI. V trimming: 2 bases; J trimming: 5 bases; junction bases outside the gene matches: 11. CDR3 length equals 17 residues. The CDR3 DNA is TGTGCCAGCAGTGAACCTCCCCCAGGGGGCAGGGATCAGCCCCAGCATTTT. It translates to CASSEPPPGGRDQPQHF. Full variable domain (missing parts from reference TRBV2 and TRBJ1-5): EPEVTQTPSHQVTQMGQEVILRCVPISNHLYFYWYRQILGQKVEFLVSFYNNEISEKSEIFDDQFSVERPDGSNFTLKIRSTKLEDSAMYFCASSEPPPGGRDQPQHFGDGTRLSIL.

This clonotype was recorded at least ten times. The chain links TRBV29-1 to TRBJ2-5; D is perhaps TRBD1 or TRBD2 (5 bases each). Germline V CDR1 and CDR2: SQVTM, ANQGSEA. V was pared by 7 bases and J by 5 bases, with 17 bases between. The CDR3 consists of 13 residues. The CDR3 spells CSGRPRGAETQYF. The CDR3 DNA sequence: TGCAGCGGACGACCGAGGGGAGCGGAGACCCAGTACTTC.